This TCR beta chain was recovered during a study of blood T cell repertoires in COVID-19. In the study overall: The United States, Italy and Spain were the sources of the acute and convalescent COVID-19 samples.

As processed by the authors: Using reference gene primer amplification, nucleated cell counts were estimated. The assay was immunoSEQ multiplex PCR, and TCRdb's table has in-frame clones only and misses some. The V and J calls and clone size are taken from that table; D and trimming were inferred from the DNA. The sample yields around 260,000 clones, around 87% seen once. Enrollment of patients from Seattle took place during active infection, with longitudinal follow-up. This sequence originates from a woman in her sixties with COVID-19, enrolled during active disease. The sample taken for sequencing was peripheral blood.

Written as DNA, the CDR3 is TGTGCCAGCAGCGCCACGGGACTAGCGGGAACAAACGAGCAGTACTTC. Translated, it gives CASSATGLAGTNEQYF. This chain connects TRBV2 to TRBJ2-7, with 13 positions matching TRBD2. The V gene end was trimmed by 6 bases and the J gene end by 5 bases; junction bases not matched to a gene: 10. This CDR3 is built from 16 residues. From germline, CDR1 is SNHLY and CDR2 FYNNEI.